The rows below give T cell receptor beta chains drawn from one sample of a study of T cells in Graves' hyperthyroidism and ophthalmopathy. TCRdb reprocessed the multiplex PCR reads via MiXCR and lists one record per CDR3 protein. The data contain a few hundred thousand distinct CDR3 sequences, around 16% of them seen just once; the ten biggest clones take up roughly 7.3%. The sample was blood. The source is a woman in her twenties or thirties with Graves' hyperthyroidism. Each CDR3 is given with its conserved first and last residue. D genes are given only for firm matches. Size values are once, few and many counts, or a class for expanded clones, and some rows have none.

d_call	v_call	j_call	clone_size	cdr3_nt	cdr3_aa
-	TRBV7-9	TRBJ1-5	many	TGTGCCAGCAGCTTAGTCCGGGCAACGGGCAATCAGCCCCAGCATTTT	CASSLVRATGNQPQHF
-	TRBV20-1	TRBJ1-1	many	TGCAGTGCTAGCGGACAGATGAACACTGAAGCTTTCTTT	CSASGQMNTEAFF
TRBD2	TRBV7-9	TRBJ2-4	few	TGTGCCAGCAGCTTAGCCGGGACTAACAAAAACATTCAGTACTTC	CASSLAGTNKNIQYF
-	TRBV15	TRBJ1-1	-	TGTGCCACCAGCAGTGGGTGGGGGGCTAATACTGAAGCTTTCTTT	CATSSGWGANTEAFF
TRBD2	TRBV19	TRBJ2-3	-	TGTGCCAGTAGGTCCCTAGCGGTTACTAGCACAGATACGCAGTATTTT	CASRSLAVTSTDTQYF
TRBD1	TRBV7-2	TRBJ2-7	many	TGTGCCAGCAGCCGGACAGGGATGAGCTACGAGCAGTACTTC	CASSRTGMSYEQYF
TRBD2	TRBV20-1	TRBJ2-7	many	TGCAGTGCCAAGAGCGGGGGGGGCTATAGGGAGCAGTACTTC	CSAKSGGGYREQYF
TRBD1	TRBV27	TRBJ1-1	-	TGTGCCAGCAGCCCTTTTCTGACAGGGGGCAAGGACACTGAAGCTTTCTTT	CASSPFLTGGKDTEAFF
-	TRBV28	TRBJ1-2	many	TGTGCCAGCACGATGATTAGAGATTACTATGGCTACACCTTC	CASTMIRDYYGYTF
TRBD1	TRBV6-1	TRBJ2-7	-	TGTGCCAGTACCACCGGCGGGACAGGGGGATACGAGCAGTACTTC	CASTTGGTGGYEQYF
-	TRBV7-2	TRBJ1-5	many	TGTGCCAGCAGCTTTGATGGGGCTGTTAATCAGCCCCAGCATTTT	CASSFDGAVNQPQHF
-	TRBV12-3/TRBV12-4	TRBJ2-3	many	TGTGCCAGCAGTTTCATACACACAGATACGCAGTATTTT	CASSFIHTDTQYF
TRBD2	TRBV4-1	TRBJ2-3	-	TGCGCCAGCAGCCAAGGGGAGCTAGCGGGAGCGGCTACGCAGTATTTT	CASSQGELAGAATQYF
-	TRBV20-1	TRBJ1-5	many	TGCAGTGCTAGAGCCGACAGGTCCGATAGCAATCAGCCCCAGCATTTT	CSARADRSDSNQPQHF
-	TRBV12-3/TRBV12-4	TRBJ2-3	-	TGTGCCAGCAGCTACACCCGAGAGAATCGAGATACGCAGTATTTT	CASSYTRENRDTQYF
-	TRBV10-3	TRBJ1-5	-	TGTGCCATCAGTAGCAATCAGCCCCAGCATTTT	CAISSNQPQHF
-	TRBV19	TRBJ2-6	-	TGTGCCAGTAGTATCCAATACACCCCTGGGACACTCTCTGGGGCCAACGTCCTGACTTTC	CASSIQYTPGTLSGANVLTF
TRBD2	TRBV7-2	TRBJ2-7	many	TGTGCCAGCAGCACGGGAGGGAGTGGCTACGAGCAGTACTTC	CASSTGGSGYEQYF
TRBD2	TRBV18	TRBJ2-3	many	TGTGCCAGCAGCCCCCTAGCGGGGAGCACAGATACGCAGTATTTT	CASSPLAGSTDTQYF
TRBD2	TRBV9	TRBJ2-1	few	TGTGCCAGCAGCATCCGAGGTAGCGGGGGATTCAATGAGCAGTTCTTC	CASSIRGSGGFNEQFF
-	TRBV2	TRBJ2-7	many	TGTGCCACAGTCCCTAGTATTGGGGCGGAATCCTACGAGCAGTACTTC	CATVPSIGAESYEQYF
TRBD2	TRBV9	TRBJ2-2	few	TGTGCCAGCAGTCTACAAGCCGCCGGACTAGCGGGAGGGCCGATTGGGGAGCTGTTTTTT	CASSLQAAGLAGGPIGELFF
-	TRBV10-3	TRBJ2-7	-	TGTGCCAGCAGCCAAGTTTCCAGGGACGAGCAGTACTTC	CASSQVSRDEQYF
-	TRBV4-2	TRBJ1-1	-	TGTGCCAGCAGCCCAACCGTGGGAGGGACCATGAACACTGAAGCTTTCTTT	CASSPTVGGTMNTEAFF
-	TRBV6-6	TRBJ2-7	many	TGTGCCAGCAGTTACTCGACTGGGGGAGGCTACGAGCAGTACTTC	CASSYSTGGGYEQYF
TRBD2	TRBV12-3/TRBV12-4	TRBJ2-1	many	TGTGCCAGCAGTTTGGGACTAGTTACCTACAATGAGCAGTTCTTC	CASSLGLVTYNEQFF